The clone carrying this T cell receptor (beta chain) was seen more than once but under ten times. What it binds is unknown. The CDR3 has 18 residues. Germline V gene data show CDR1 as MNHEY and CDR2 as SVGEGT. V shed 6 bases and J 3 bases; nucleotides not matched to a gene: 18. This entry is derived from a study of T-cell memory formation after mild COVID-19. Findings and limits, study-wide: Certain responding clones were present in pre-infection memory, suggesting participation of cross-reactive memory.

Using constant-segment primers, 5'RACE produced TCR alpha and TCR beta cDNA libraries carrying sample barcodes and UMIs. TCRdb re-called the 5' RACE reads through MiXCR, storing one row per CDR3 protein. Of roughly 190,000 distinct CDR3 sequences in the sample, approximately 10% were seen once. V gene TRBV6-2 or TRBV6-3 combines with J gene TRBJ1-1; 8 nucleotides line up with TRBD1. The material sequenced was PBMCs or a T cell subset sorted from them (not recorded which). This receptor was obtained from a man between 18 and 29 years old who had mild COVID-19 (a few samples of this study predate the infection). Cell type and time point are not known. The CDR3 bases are TGTGCCAGCAGCTTCGTAAAAGGACAGGGCCATCGGGACACTGAAGCTTTCTTT. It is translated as CASSFVKGQGHRDTEAFF.